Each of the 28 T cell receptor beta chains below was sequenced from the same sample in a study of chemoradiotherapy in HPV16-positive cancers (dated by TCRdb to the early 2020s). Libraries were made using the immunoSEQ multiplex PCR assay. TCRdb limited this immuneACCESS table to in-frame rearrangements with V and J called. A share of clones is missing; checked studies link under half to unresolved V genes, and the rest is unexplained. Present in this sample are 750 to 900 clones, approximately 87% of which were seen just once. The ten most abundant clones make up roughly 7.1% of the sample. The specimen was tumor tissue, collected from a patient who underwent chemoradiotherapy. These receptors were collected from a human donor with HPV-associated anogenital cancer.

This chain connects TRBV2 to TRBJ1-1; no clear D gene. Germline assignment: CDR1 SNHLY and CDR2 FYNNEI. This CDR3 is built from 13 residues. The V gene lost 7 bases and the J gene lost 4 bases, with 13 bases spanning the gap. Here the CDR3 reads CASTKDMGTEAFF. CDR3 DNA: TGTGCCAGCACCAAAGACATGGGCACTGAAGCTTTCTTT.

The DNA of the CDR3 is TGCAGCGTTGTTTCTATCACCGGGGAGCTGTTTTTT. Translating gives CSVVSITGELFF. The chain uses TRBV29-1 and TRBJ2-2; D gene ambiguous. Germline CDR1 and CDR2: SQVTM and ANQGSEA. Trimming took 4 bases from V and 4 from J, leaving 7 bases between them. The CDR3 consists of 12 residues.

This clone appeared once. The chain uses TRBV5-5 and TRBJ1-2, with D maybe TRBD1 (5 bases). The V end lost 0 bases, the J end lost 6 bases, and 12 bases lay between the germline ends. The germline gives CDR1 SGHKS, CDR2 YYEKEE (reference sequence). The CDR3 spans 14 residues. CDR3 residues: CASSLGGGIDGYTF. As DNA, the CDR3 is TGTGCCAGCAGCTTGGGTGGGGGTATCGATGGCTACACCTTC.

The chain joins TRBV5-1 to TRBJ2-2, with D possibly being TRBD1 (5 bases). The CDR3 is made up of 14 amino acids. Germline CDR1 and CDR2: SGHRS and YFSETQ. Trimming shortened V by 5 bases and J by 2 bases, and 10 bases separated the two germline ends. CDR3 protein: CASSLGVNTGELFF. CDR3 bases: TGCGCCAGCAGTCTAGGGGTTAACACCGGGGAGCTGTTTTTT.

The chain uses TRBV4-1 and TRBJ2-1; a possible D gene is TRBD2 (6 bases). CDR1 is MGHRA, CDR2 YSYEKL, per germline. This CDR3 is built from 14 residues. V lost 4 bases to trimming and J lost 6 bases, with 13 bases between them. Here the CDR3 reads CASSPSREFNEQFF. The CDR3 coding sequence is TGCGCCAGCAGCCCCTCTCGGGAGTTCAATGAGCAGTTCTTC.

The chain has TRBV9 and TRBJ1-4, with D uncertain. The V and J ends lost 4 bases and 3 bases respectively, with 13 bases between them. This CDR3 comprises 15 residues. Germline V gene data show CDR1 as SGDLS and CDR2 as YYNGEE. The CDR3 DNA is TGTGCCAGCAGCCTTACGGGAGGGTCTAATGAAAAACTGTTTTTT. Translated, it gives CASSLTGGSNEKLFF.

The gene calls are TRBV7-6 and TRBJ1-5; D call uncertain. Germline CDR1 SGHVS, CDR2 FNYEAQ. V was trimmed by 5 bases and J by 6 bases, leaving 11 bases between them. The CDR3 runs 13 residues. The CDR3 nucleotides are TGTGCCAGCAGCCAAGTCCCTGGTCAGCCCCAGCATTTT. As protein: CASSQVPGQPQHF.

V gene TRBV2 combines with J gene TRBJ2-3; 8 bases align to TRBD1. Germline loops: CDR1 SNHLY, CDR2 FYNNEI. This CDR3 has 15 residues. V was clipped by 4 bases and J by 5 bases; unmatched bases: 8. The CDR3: CASSARTGPRDTQYF. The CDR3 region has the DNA TGTGCCAGCAGTGCGCGGACAGGGCCAAGAGATACGCAGTATTTT.

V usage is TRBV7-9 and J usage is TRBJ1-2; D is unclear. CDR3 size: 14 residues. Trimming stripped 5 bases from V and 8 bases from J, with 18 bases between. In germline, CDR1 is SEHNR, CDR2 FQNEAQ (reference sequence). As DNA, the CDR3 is TGTGCCAGCAGCCCCGAGGGCACCAGTCGCGGCTACACCTTC. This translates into CASSPEGTSRGYTF.

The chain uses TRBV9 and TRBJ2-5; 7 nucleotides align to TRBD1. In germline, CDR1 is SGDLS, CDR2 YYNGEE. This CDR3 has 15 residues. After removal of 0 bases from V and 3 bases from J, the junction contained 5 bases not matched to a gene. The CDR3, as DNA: TGTGCCAGCAGCGTAGTCCCGACAGGGAAAGAGACCCAGTACTTC. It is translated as CASSVVPTGKETQYF.

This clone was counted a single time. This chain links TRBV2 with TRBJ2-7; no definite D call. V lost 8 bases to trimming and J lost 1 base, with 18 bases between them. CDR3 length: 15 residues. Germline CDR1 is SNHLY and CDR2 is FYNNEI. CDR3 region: CASRTAPNLSYEQYF. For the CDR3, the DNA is TGTGCCAGCCGAACCGCACCGAATCTATCCTACGAGCAGTACTTC.

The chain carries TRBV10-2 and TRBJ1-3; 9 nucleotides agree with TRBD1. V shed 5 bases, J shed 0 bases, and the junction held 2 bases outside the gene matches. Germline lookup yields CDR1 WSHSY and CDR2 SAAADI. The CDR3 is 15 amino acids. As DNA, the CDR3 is TGCGCCAGCAGTCTGGACAGGGGCTCTGGAAACACCATATATTTT. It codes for CASSLDRGSGNTIYF.

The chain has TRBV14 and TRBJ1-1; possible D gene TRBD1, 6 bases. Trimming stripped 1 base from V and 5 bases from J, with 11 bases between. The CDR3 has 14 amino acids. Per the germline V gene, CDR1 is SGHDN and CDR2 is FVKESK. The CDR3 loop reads CASSQVRGRTEAFF. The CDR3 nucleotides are TGTGCCAGCAGCCAAGTAAGGGGGAGAACTGAAGCTTTCTTT.

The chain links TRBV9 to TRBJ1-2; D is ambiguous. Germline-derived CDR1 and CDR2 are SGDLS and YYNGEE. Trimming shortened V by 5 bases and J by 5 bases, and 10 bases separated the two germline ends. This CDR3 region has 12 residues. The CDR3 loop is CASSAPLYGYTF. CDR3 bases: TGTGCCAGCAGTGCACCTCTTTATGGCTACACCTTC. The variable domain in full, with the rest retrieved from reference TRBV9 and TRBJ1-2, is DSGVTQTPKHLITATGQRVTLRCSPRSGDLSVYWYQQSLDQGLQFLIQYYNGEERAKGNILERFSAQQFPDLHSELNLSSLELGDSALYFCASSAPLYGYTFGSGTRLTVV.

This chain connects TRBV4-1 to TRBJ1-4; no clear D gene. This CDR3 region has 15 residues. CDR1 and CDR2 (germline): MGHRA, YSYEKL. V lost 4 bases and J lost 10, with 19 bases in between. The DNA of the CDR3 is TGCGCCAGCAGCCGGAGCCCCCCACCGGTCGGAAAACTGTTTTTT. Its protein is CASSRSPPPVGKLFF.

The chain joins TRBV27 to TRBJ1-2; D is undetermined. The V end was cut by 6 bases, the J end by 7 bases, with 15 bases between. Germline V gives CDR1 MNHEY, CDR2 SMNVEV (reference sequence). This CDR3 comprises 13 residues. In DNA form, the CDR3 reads TGTGCCAGCAGCTTCTCACGGACGGGTGGCTACACCTTC. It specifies CASSFSRTGGYTF.

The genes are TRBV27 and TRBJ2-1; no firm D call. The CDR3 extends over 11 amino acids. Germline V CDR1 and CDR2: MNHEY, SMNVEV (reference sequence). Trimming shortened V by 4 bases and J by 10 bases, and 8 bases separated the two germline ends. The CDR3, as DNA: TGTGCCAGCAGTTCGGGCCTAGAGCAGTTCTTC. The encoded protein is CASSSGLEQFF.

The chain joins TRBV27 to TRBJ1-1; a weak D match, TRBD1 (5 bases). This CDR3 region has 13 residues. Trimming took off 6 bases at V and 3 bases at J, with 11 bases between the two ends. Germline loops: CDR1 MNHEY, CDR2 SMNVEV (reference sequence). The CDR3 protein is CASRWGLDTEAFF. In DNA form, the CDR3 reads TGTGCCAGCAGATGGGGCCTGGACACTGAAGCTTTCTTT.

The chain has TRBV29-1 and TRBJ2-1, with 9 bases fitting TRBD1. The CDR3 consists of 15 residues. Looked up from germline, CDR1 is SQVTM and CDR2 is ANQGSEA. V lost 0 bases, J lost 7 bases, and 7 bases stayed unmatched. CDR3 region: CSVEEQTGGMNEQFF. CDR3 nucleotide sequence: TGCAGCGTTGAAGAACAAACAGGGGGCATGAATGAGCAGTTCTTC.

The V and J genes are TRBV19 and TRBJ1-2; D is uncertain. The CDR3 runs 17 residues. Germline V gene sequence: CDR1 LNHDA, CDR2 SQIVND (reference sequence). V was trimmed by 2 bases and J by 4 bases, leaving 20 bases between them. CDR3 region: CASSIIQLGDGLYGYTF. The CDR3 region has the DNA TGTGCCAGTAGTATAATCCAATTGGGTGATGGACTCTATGGCTACACCTTC.

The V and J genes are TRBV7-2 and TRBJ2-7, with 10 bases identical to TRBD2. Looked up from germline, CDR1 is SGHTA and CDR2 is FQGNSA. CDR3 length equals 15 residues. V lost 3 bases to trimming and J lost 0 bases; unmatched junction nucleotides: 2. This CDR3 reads CASSFSGGPSYEQYF. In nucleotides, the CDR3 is TGTGCCAGCAGCTTTAGCGGGGGGCCCTCCTACGAGCAGTACTTC.

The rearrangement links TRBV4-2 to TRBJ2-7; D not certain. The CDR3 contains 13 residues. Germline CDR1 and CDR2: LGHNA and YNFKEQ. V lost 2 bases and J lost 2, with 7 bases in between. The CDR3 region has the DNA TGTGCCAGCAGCCAAATGTTTCCCTACGAGCAGTACTTC. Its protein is CASSQMFPYEQYF.

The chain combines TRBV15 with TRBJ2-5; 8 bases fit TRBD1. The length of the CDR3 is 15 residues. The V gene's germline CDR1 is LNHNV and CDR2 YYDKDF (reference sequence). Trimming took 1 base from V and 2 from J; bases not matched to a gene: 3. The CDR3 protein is CATSRVRTGQETQYF. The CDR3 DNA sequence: TGTGCCACCAGCAGAGTAAGGACAGGGCAAGAGACCCAGTACTTC.

This CDR3 reads CASSDGHYGYTF. The CDR3 coding sequence is TGCGCCAGCAGCGACGGCCACTATGGCTACACCTTC. This chain joins TRBV5-1 and TRBJ1-2, with no clear D. Trimming removed 4 bases at V and 3 bases at J, with 7 bases between. The germline V gene has CDR1 SGHRS and CDR2 YFSETQ. This CDR3 has 12 amino acids.

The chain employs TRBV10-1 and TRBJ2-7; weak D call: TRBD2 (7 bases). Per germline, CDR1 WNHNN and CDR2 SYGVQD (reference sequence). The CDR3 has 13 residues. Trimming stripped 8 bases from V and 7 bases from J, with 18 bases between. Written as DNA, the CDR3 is TGCGCCAGCGCCCCGGGGGGCCTAGGGGAGCAGTACTTC. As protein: CASAPGGLGEQYF.

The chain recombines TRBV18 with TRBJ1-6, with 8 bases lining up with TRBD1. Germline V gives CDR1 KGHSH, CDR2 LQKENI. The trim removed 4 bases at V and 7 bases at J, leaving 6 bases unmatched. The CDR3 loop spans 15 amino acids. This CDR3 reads CASSQKDRANSPLHF. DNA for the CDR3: TGTGCCAGCTCACAGAAGGACAGGGCCAATTCACCCCTCCACTTT.

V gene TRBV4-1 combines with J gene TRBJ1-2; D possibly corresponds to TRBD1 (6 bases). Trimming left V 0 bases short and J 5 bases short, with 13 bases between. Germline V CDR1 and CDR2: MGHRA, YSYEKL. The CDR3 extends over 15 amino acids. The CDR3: CASSQDLTGLYGYTF. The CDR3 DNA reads TGCGCCAGCAGCCAAGATCTGACAGGATTGTATGGCTACACCTTC.

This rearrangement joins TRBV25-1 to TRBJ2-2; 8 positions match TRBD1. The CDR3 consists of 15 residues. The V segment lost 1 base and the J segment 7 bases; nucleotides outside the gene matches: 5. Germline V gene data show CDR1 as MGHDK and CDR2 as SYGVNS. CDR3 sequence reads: CASSESATGDGELFF. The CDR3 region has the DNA TGTGCCAGCAGTGAATCAGCGACAGGGGACGGGGAGCTGTTTTTT.